This T cell receptor beta chain is from a study of CD8+CD57+ T cells in acquired aplastic anemia. Study findings and constraints: CD8+ Simpson's diversity showed no significant patient-control difference.

A remark on this clonotype: The antigen remains undetermined.

Investigators profiled TCR beta VDJ and CDR3 from genomic DNA template. TCRdb re-derived calls from the reads in MiXCR, one entry per CDR3 protein. The sample includes 150,000 to 200,000 distinct CDR3 sequences, under 55% seen only once; the top ten take under 3.5%. The V and J ends lost 5 bases and 8 bases respectively, with 15 bases between them. The CDR3 sequence is 13 residues long. In germline, CDR1 is SQVTM, CDR2 ANQGSEA. Sequenced: sorted CD4+, CD8+, or CD8+CD57+ T cells (not recorded which) from PBMCs. The origin of this receptor is a human donor in good health. The chain couples TRBV29-1 to TRBJ1-4; D is unclear. The CDR3 sequence is CSVSLSLREKLFF. CDR3 bases: TGCAGCGTTTCTTTAAGCCTGAGGGAAAAACTGTTTTTT.